Listed below are T cell receptor beta chains from one sample, sequenced in a study of control samples from healthy donors and cancer patients. Data came from immunoSEQ multiplex PCR; TCRdb stores just in-frame clones and leaves some out. The table lists 150,000 or so clones, about 90% of them singletons. The sample comprised blood. The receptors shown here come from a woman aged 30 to 39 in good health. Each CDR3 is given with its conserved first and last residue. The order of the fields is V gene, D gene, J gene, clone size, CDR3 protein, CDR3 DNA. The D gene is left open where the match is weak. Clone size is not always given. Where it is, it says once, few, many or a class for expanded clones.

v_call: TRBV7-2; d_call: TRBD1; j_call: TRBJ2-3; clone_size: -; cdr3_aa: CASRGGGDTQYF; cdr3_nt: TGTGCCAGTCGAGGGGGCGGAGATACGCAGTATTTT
v_call: TRBV4-2; d_call: TRBD1; j_call: TRBJ1-4; clone_size: -; cdr3_aa: CASSAGQGEEKLFF; cdr3_nt: TGTGCCAGCAGCGCTGGACAGGGTGAAGAAAAACTGTTTTTT
v_call: TRBV24-1; d_call: -; j_call: TRBJ1-6; clone_size: -; cdr3_aa: CATSVDGNSPLHF; cdr3_nt: TGTGCCACCAGTGTCGACGGTAATTCACCCCTCCACTTT
v_call: TRBV9; d_call: -; j_call: TRBJ2-2; clone_size: -; cdr3_aa: CASSVGLATAGELFF; cdr3_nt: TGTGCCAGCAGCGTCGGTCTAGCCACCGCAGGGGAGCTGTTTTTT
v_call: TRBV29-1; d_call: TRBD2; j_call: TRBJ2-5; clone_size: once; cdr3_aa: CSVVVRRVGGQETQYF; cdr3_nt: TGCAGCGTTGTCGTTCGGCGGGTGGGAGGGCAAGAGACCCAGTACTTC
v_call: TRBV13; d_call: TRBD1; j_call: TRBJ1-3; clone_size: -; cdr3_aa: CASSSQGDGNTIYF; cdr3_nt: TGTGCCAGCAGCTCCCAGGGGGATGGAAACACCATATATTTT
v_call: TRBV27; d_call: -; j_call: TRBJ2-1; clone_size: -; cdr3_aa: CASRVRGGLVTEQFF; cdr3_nt: TGTGCCAGCAGAGTGAGGGGGGGCCTGGTGACTGAGCAGTTCTTC
v_call: TRBV11-2; d_call: TRBD2; j_call: TRBJ2-1; clone_size: -; cdr3_aa: CASSSRLAGGPNEQFF; cdr3_nt: TGTGCCAGCAGCTCCCGACTAGCGGGGGGGCCAAATGAGCAGTTCTTC
v_call: TRBV29-1; d_call: -; j_call: TRBJ1-2; clone_size: -; cdr3_aa: CSPTSGGWNCGYTF; cdr3_nt: TGCAGCCCCACCTCGGGGGGGTGGAACTGTGGCTACACCTTC
v_call: TRBV28; d_call: TRBD2; j_call: TRBJ2-1; clone_size: -; cdr3_aa: CASSPTSGKTYNEQFF; cdr3_nt: TGTGCCAGCAGTCCGACTAGCGGGAAGACCTACAATGAGCAGTTCTTC
v_call: TRBV5-1; d_call: -; j_call: TRBJ2-1; clone_size: -; cdr3_aa: CASSVRTGRGNEQFF; cdr3_nt: TGCGCCAGCAGCGTTAGGACCGGACGGGGGAATGAGCAGTTCTTC
v_call: TRBV3-1/TRBV3-2; d_call: TRBD1; j_call: TRBJ1-5; clone_size: -; cdr3_aa: CASSPRDRVGQPQHF; cdr3_nt: TGTGCCAGCAGCCCCCGGGACAGGGTAGGTCAGCCCCAGCATTTT
v_call: TRBV2; d_call: TRBD2; j_call: TRBJ2-1; clone_size: -; cdr3_aa: CARLAGWSNEQFF; cdr3_nt: TGTGCCAGATTAGCGGGATGGAGTAATGAGCAGTTCTTC
v_call: TRBV19; d_call: TRBD1; j_call: TRBJ2-7; clone_size: -; cdr3_aa: CASSIDPGQPYEQYF; cdr3_nt: TGTGCCAGTAGTATAGATCCGGGACAGCCCTACGAGCAGTACTTC
v_call: TRBV12-5; d_call: TRBD1; j_call: TRBJ2-1; clone_size: -; cdr3_aa: CASGSGTGIDEQFF; cdr3_nt: TGTGCTAGTGGTTCCGGGACAGGGATAGATGAGCAGTTCTTC
v_call: TRBV14; d_call: TRBD1; j_call: TRBJ2-1; clone_size: -; cdr3_aa: CASSQDWGQSYYNEQFF; cdr3_nt: TGTGCCAGCAGCCAAGATTGGGGACAGTCATACTACAATGAGCAGTTCTTC
v_call: TRBV4-1; d_call: TRBD1; j_call: TRBJ1-2; clone_size: -; cdr3_aa: CASSQRTGDANYGYTF; cdr3_nt: TGCGCCAGCAGCCAAAGGACAGGGGATGCCAACTATGGCTACACCTTC
v_call: TRBV4-2; d_call: -; j_call: TRBJ2-5; clone_size: -; cdr3_aa: CASSHGGSGETQYF; cdr3_nt: TGTGCCAGCAGCCATGGGGGGTCGGGAGAGACCCAGTACTTC
v_call: TRBV27; d_call: -; j_call: TRBJ1-2; clone_size: -; cdr3_aa: CASSFGRDGNYGYTF; cdr3_nt: TGTGCCAGCAGTTTCGGGCGGGACGGAAACTATGGCTACACCTTC
v_call: TRBV27; d_call: TRBD2; j_call: TRBJ2-5; clone_size: -; cdr3_aa: CASSLSFLGGQETQYF; cdr3_nt: TGTGCCAGCAGTTTATCCTTCCTCGGGGGGCAAGAGACCCAGTACTTC
v_call: TRBV2; d_call: TRBD1; j_call: TRBJ1-1; clone_size: once; cdr3_aa: CASSGTGGEAFF; cdr3_nt: TGTGCCAGCAGTGGGACAGGGGGTGAAGCTTTCTTT
v_call: TRBV28; d_call: -; j_call: TRBJ1-4; clone_size: -; cdr3_aa: CASSLPTGQLEKLFF; cdr3_nt: TGTGCCAGCAGTTTACCGACAGGCCAGCTCGAAAAACTGTTTTTT
v_call: TRBV6-6; d_call: -; j_call: TRBJ1-4; clone_size: -; cdr3_aa: CASSSGDEFPNEKLFF; cdr3_nt: TGTGCCAGCAGTTCCGGAGATGAGTTTCCCAATGAAAAACTGTTTTTT
v_call: TRBV5-1; d_call: TRBD2; j_call: TRBJ2-3; clone_size: -; cdr3_aa: CASTRTSGTDTQYF; cdr3_nt: TGCGCCAGCACCCGAACTAGCGGCACAGATACGCAGTATTTT
v_call: TRBV13; d_call: -; j_call: TRBJ2-3; clone_size: once; cdr3_aa: CASSTSTDTQYF; cdr3_nt: TGTGCCAGCAGCACGAGCACAGATACGCAGTATTTT
v_call: TRBV9; d_call: -; j_call: TRBJ2-1; clone_size: -; cdr3_aa: CASSVYQALYNEQFF; cdr3_nt: TGTGCCAGCAGCGTATATCAGGCCCTCTACAATGAGCAGTTCTTC
v_call: TRBV28; d_call: -; j_call: TRBJ1-3; clone_size: few; cdr3_aa: CASSSSGQGRNTIYF; cdr3_nt: -
v_call: TRBV7-2; d_call: TRBD2; j_call: TRBJ2-7; clone_size: -; cdr3_aa: CASSTRLAGVGEQYF; cdr3_nt: TGTGCCAGCAGCACTAGACTAGCGGGAGTTGGTGAGCAGTACTTC
v_call: TRBV7-2; d_call: -; j_call: TRBJ2-5; clone_size: -; cdr3_aa: CASRADRIPQETQYF; cdr3_nt: TGTGCCAGCAGAGCCGACAGAATCCCCCAAGAGACCCAGTACTTC
v_call: TRBV2; d_call: -; j_call: TRBJ2-3; clone_size: -; cdr3_aa: CASSEWGTSSTDTQYF; cdr3_nt: TGTGCCAGCAGTGAATGGGGGACGAGTAGCACAGATACGCAGTATTTT